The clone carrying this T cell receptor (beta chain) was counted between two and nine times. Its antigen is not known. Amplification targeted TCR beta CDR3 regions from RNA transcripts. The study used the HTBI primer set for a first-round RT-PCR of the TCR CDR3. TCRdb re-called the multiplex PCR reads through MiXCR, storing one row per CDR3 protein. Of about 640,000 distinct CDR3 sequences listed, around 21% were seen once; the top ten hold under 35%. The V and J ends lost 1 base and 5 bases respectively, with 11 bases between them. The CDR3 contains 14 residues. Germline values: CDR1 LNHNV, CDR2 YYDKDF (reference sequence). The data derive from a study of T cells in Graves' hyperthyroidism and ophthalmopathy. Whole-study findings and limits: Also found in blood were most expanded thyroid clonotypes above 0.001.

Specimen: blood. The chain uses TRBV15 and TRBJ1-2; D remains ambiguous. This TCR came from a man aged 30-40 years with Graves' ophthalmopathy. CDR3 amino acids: CATSRGGQSYGYTF. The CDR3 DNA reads TGTGCCACCAGCAGAGGAGGCCAATCTTATGGCTACACCTTC.